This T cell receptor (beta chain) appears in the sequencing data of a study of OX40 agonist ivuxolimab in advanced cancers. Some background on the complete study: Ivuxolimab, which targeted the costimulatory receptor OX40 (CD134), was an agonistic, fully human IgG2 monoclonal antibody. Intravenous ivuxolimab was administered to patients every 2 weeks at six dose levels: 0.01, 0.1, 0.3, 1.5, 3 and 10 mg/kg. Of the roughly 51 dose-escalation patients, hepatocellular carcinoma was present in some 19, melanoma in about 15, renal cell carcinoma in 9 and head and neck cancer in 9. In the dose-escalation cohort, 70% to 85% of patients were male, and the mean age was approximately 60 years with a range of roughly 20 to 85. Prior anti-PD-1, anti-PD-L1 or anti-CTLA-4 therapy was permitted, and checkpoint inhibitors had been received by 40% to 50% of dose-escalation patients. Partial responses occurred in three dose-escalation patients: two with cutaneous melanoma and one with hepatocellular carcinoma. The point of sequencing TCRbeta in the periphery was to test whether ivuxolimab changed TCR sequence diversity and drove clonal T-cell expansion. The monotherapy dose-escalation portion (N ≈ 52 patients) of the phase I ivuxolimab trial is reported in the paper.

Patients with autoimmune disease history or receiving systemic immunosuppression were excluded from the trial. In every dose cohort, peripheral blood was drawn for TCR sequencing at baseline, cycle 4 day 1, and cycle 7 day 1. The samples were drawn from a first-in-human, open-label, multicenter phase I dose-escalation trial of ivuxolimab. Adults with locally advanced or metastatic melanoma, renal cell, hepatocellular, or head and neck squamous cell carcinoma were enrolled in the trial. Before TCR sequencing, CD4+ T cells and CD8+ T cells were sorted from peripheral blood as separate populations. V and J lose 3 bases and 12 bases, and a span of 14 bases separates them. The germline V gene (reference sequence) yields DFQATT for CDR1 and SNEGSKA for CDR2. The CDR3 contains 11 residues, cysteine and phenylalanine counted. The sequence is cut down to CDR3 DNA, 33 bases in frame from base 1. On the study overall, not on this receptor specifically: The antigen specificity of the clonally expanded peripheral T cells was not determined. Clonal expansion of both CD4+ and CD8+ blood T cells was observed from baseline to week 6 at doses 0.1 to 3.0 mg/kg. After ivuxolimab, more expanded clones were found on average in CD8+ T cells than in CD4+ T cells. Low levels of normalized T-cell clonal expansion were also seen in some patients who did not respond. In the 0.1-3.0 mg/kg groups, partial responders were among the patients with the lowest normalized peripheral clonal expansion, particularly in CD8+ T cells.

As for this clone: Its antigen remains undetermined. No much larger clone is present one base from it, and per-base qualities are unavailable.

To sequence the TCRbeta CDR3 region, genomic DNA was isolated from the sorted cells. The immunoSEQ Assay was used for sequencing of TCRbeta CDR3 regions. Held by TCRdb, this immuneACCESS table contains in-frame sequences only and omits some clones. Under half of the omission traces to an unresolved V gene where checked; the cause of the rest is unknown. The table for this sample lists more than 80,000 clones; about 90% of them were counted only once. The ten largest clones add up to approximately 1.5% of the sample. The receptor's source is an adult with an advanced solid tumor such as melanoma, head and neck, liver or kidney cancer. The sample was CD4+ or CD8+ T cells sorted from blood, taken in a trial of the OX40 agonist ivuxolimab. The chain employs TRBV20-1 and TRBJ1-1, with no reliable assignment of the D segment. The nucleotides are TGCAGTGCTAGTGTAATAGGGTGGCCTTTCTTT. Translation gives CSASVIGWPFF.